The 25 T cell receptor beta chains reported below all come from one sample, sequenced in a study of blood T cell repertoires in COVID-19. TCRdb's table, derived via immunoSEQ multiplex PCR, lists solely in-frame clones and lacks some. The sample includes around 270,000 clones, around 87% of them seen just once. Sequencing input: peripheral blood. The source is a woman aged 60-70 years with COVID-19, enrolled during active disease.

The rearrangement links TRBV3-1 (or the pseudogene TRBV3-2) to TRBJ2-2, with D possibly being TRBD2 (6 bases). The V and J ends lost 1 base and 2 bases respectively, with 17 bases between them. This CDR3 comprises 18 residues. Germline assignment: CDR1 LGHDT and CDR2 YNNKEL (reference sequence). The CDR3 protein is CASSQVLSGGLNTGELFF. The CDR3 bases are TGTGCCAGCAGCCAAGTATTATCCGGAGGGCTCAACACCGGGGAGCTGTTTTTT.

J is TRBJ1-4 and V is TRBV7-6; D is undetermined. V was pared by 5 bases and J by 0 bases, with 10 bases between. The CDR3 has 15 residues. Germline V CDR1 and CDR2: SGHVS, FNYEAQ. The CDR3 here is CASSAVPTTNEKLFF. The DNA of the CDR3 is TGTGCCAGCAGCGCCGTGCCTACAACTAATGAAAAACTGTTTTTT.

The chain couples TRBV5-4 to TRBJ2-1; TRBD1 agrees at 10 bases. This CDR3 spans 15 amino acids. CDR1 SGHNT and CDR2 YYREEE come from the germline V gene (reference sequence). The V segment lost 4 bases and the J segment 4 bases; nucleotides outside the gene matches: 5. CDR3 amino acids: CASSPPGQGYNEQFF. The CDR3 DNA reads TGTGCCAGCAGCCCCCCGGGACAGGGGTACAATGAGCAGTTCTTC.

This chain joins TRBV4-1 and TRBJ2-2; D is possibly TRBD2 (5 bases). Trimming left V 0 bases short and J 5 bases short, with 7 bases between. Germline CDR1 MGHRA, CDR2 YSYEKL. This CDR3 region has 14 residues. CDR3 nucleotides: TGCGCCAGCAGCCAAGACCCGGGAACCGGGGAGCTGTTTTTT. Translating it yields CASSQDPGTGELFF.

The CDR3 coding sequence is TGCGCCACCGCATCGGGGTCAACTGTGGATACGCAGTATTTT. Protein: CATASGSTVDTQYF. V usage is TRBV5-1 and J usage is TRBJ2-3; perhaps TRBD2 as D (5 bases). Trimming removed 9 bases at V and 6 bases at J, with 20 bases between. Germline V gene data show CDR1 as SGHRS and CDR2 as YFSETQ. This CDR3 has 14 amino acids. Using reference TRBV5-1 and TRBJ2-3 for the parts outside the CDR3, the full variable domain is KAGVTQTPRYLIKTRGQQVTLSCSPISGHRSVSWYQQTPGQGLQFLFEYFSETQRNKGNFPGRFSGRQFSNSRSEMNVSTLELGDSALYLCATASGSTVDTQYFGPGTRLTVL.

The V call is TRBV6-2 or TRBV6-3, the J call TRBJ2-7; possibly TRBD1 for D (5 bases). CDR1 is MNHEY and CDR2 is SVGEGT in the germline V gene. This CDR3 is 14 amino acids long. Trimming removed 3 bases from V and 2 bases from J, with 11 bases in between. For the CDR3, the DNA is TGTGCCAGCAGTTATTGGGTAGGGGCCTACGAGCAGTACTTC. Amino acid sequence: CASSYWVGAYEQYF.

V and J are TRBV19 and TRBJ1-5, with TRBD1 matching 9 bases. With V trimmed by 7 bases and J by 3 bases, 7 bases remained unmatched. The CDR3 length is 15 residues. Germline-derived CDR1 and CDR2 are LNHDA and SQIVND (reference sequence). The CDR3 spells CASNSGQGNNQPQHF. For the CDR3, the DNA is TGTGCCAGTAATTCAGGACAGGGGAACAATCAGCCCCAGCATTTT.

Remarks on this clone: An end of the junction differs from the germline gene, which may be a read error. The chain carries TRBV11-2 and TRBJ2-1, with D unclear. Germline CDR1 is SGHAT and CDR2 is FQNNGV. CDR3 size: 13 residues. In DNA form, the CDR3 reads TGTGCCAGCAGTTTAGCAGTCTACAATGAGCAGTTCTTC. Encoded protein: CASSLAVYNEQFF.

The chain carries TRBV19 and TRBJ2-1, with 8 bases matching TRBD2. The CDR3 extends over 13 amino acids. CDR1 and CDR2 from the germline V gene are LNHDA and SQIVND (reference sequence). After removal of 8 bases from V and 8 bases from J, the junction contained 8 bases not matched to a gene. The CDR3 region is CASLPSGGDEQFF. DNA for the CDR3: TGTGCCAGTCTCCCCTCGGGGGGGGATGAGCAGTTCTTC.

This clone was seen more than once but under ten times. The chain employs TRBV11-3 and TRBJ2-3, with 13 bases lining up with TRBD2. Germline CDR1 SGHNT, CDR2 YENEEA. The CDR3 consists of 19 residues. V lost 5 bases to trimming and J lost 3 bases; unmatched junction nucleotides: 14. CDR3 DNA sequence: TGTGCCAGCAGCAGCCGACAGGGTGGGACTAGCGGGGAGACAGATACGCAGTATTTT. It is translated as CASSSRQGGTSGETDTQYF.

The rearrangement joins TRBV2 to TRBJ2-3; TRBD2 agrees at 8 bases. The J segment lost 5 bases and the V segment lost 6 bases, leaving 10 bases of the junction unmatched. The germline V gene encodes CDR1 SNHLY and CDR2 FYNNEI. The CDR3 covers 15 residues. CDR3 amino acids: CASRPLAGGGDTQYF. CDR3 DNA: TGTGCCAGCAGGCCGCTAGCGGGCGGGGGAGATACGCAGTATTTT.

This clone was picked up one time. Other DNA sequences of this sample code for an identical CDR3. This chain links TRBV18 with TRBJ2-7; 9 bases agree with TRBD2. Germline CDR1 reads KGHSH; CDR2 reads LQKENI. The CDR3 covers 14 residues. V lost 3 bases and J lost 4; bases outside the gene matches: 4. CDR3 region: CASSPAGGPYEQYF. CDR3 coding DNA: TGTGCCAGCTCACCGGCGGGAGGGCCGTACGAGCAGTACTTC.

This sequence joins TRBV7-9 and TRBJ1-2; a possible D gene is TRBD1 (6 bases). Germline-derived CDR1 and CDR2 are SEHNR and FQNEAQ (reference sequence). Trimming stripped 1 base from V and 2 bases from J, with 17 bases between. The CDR3 is 17 residues long. The CDR3 loop reads CASSLGSLGTQNYGYTF. CDR3 bases: TGTGCCAGCAGCTTAGGTTCGTTAGGGACACAGAACTATGGCTACACCTTC.

The chain is built from TRBV6-1 and TRBJ1-5; 10 bases are a match to TRBD1. Germline-derived CDR1 and CDR2 are MNHNS and SASEGT. The V gene end was trimmed by 4 bases and the J gene end by 2 bases; junction bases not matched to a gene: 5. The CDR3 is 16 residues long. CDR3 bases: TGTGCCAGCAGTGGACAGGGGGCGGTCGGCAATCAGCCCCAGCATTTT. This translates into CASSGQGAVGNQPQHF.

This chain uses TRBV18 with TRBJ1-1; 11 bases align to TRBD1. Trimming at V came to 3 bases and at J to 5 bases, leaving 14 bases not matched to a gene. CDR1 and CDR2 (germline): KGHSH, LQKENI. The CDR3 covers 18 residues. The CDR3 DNA reads TGTGCCAGCTCACCTGTCGGGACAGGGGGTCTTGGGAGGACTGAAGCTTTCTTT. Its translation is CASSPVGTGGLGRTEAFF.

CDR3 bases: TGTGCCAGCAGCTTTGGTCAGGGCGATAATTCACCCCTCCACTTT. Translation gives CASSFGQGDNSPLHF. The V gene is TRBV5-4, the J gene TRBJ1-6, with D maybe TRBD1 (5 bases). This CDR3 has 15 residues. Trimming took off 2 bases at V and 5 bases at J, with 11 bases between the two ends. Looked up from germline, CDR1 is SGHNT and CDR2 is YYREEE (reference sequence).

V is TRBV6-5 and J is TRBJ1-1, with D possibly matching TRBD1 (5 bases). CDR1 and CDR2 (germline): MNHEY, SVGAGI. The V end lost 7 bases, the J end lost 0 bases, and 9 bases lay between the germline ends. The CDR3 runs 13 residues. The CDR3 protein is CASIGVLNTEAFF. CDR3 DNA sequence: TGTGCCAGCATAGGGGTGCTGAACACTGAAGCTTTCTTT.

The CDR3 sequence: CASSFGGTSPLHF. CDR3 nucleotides: TGTGCCAGCAGTTTTGGAGGGACTTCACCCCTCCACTTT. The chain combines TRBV27 with TRBJ1-6; TRBD1 is a possible D gene (5 bases). The CDR3 sequence is 13 residues long. Trimming removed 3 bases from V and 9 bases from J, with 9 bases in between. In germline, CDR1 is MNHEY, CDR2 SMNVEV (reference sequence).

The chain carries TRBV4-1 and TRBJ1-6, with 9 positions matching TRBD1. The CDR3 runs 17 residues. V was clipped by 0 bases and J by 10 bases; unmatched bases: 10. Germline V gene data show CDR1 as MGHRA and CDR2 as YSYEKL. The CDR3 bases are TGCGCCAGCAGCCAAGATCCAAGACAGGGGGTGAGATCACCCCTCCACTTT. Encoded protein: CASSQDPRQGVRSPLHF.

The rearrangement uses TRBV25-1 and TRBJ2-1; 9 bases map to TRBD2. CDR1 is MGHDK, CDR2 SYGVNS, per germline. Trimming at V came to 4 bases and at J to 2 bases, leaving 3 bases not matched to a gene. The CDR3 has 15 residues. As DNA, the CDR3 is TGTGCCAGCAGTGGTCTAGCGGGGACCTACAATGAGCAGTTCTTC. Translated: CASSGLAGTYNEQFF.

This chain links TRBV19 with TRBJ2-6; unclear D gene. V was trimmed by 0 bases and J by 3 bases, leaving 3 bases between them. The CDR3 loop spans 14 amino acids. Germline V CDR1 and CDR2: LNHDA, SQIVND (reference sequence). This chain's CDR3 is CASSIEHGANVLTF. The CDR3 coding sequence is TGTGCCAGTAGTATAGAACATGGGGCCAACGTCCTGACTTTC.

The chain carries TRBV29-1 and TRBJ2-5; 13 bases are a match to TRBD2. Unmatched junction bases numbered 8, after V lost 0 bases and J lost 7 bases. Germline V gene sequence: CDR1 SQVTM, CDR2 ANQGSEA. CDR3 size: 16 residues. CDR3 amino acids: CSVEDRGTSGIVTQYF. The CDR3 DNA reads TGCAGCGTTGAAGATAGGGGGACTAGCGGGATCGTGACCCAGTACTTC.

CDR3 amino acids: CASSKAQDTGELFF. CDR3 coding DNA: TGTGCCAGCAGCAAAGCGCAGGACACCGGGGAGCTGTTTTTT. The J gene is TRBJ2-2, the V gene TRBV21-1; TRBD1 reflects the table's D call only, with no check against the DNA. TRBV21-1 is deemed a pseudogene. The CDR3 runs 14 residues.

This chain joins TRBV5-4 and TRBJ1-5, with D possibly matching TRBD1 (5 bases). V lost 1 base and J lost 7, with 12 bases in between. This CDR3 has 14 amino acids. Germline V gene lookup returns CDR1 SGHNT and CDR2 YYREEE (reference sequence). CDR3 amino acids: CASSLPGRGQPQHF. The CDR3 coding sequence is TGTGCCAGCAGCTTGCCCGGACGGGGGCAGCCCCAGCATTTT.

The chain carries TRBV5-1 and TRBJ2-1, with TRBD1 identical over 10 bases. CDR1 is SGHRS and CDR2 is YFSETQ in the germline V gene. V trimming: 4 bases; J trimming: 7 bases; junction bases outside the gene matches: 8. There are 15 residues in the CDR3. This CDR3 is CASSKGQGLGNEQFF. For the CDR3, the DNA is TGCGCCAGCAGCAAGGGACAGGGGCTAGGGAATGAGCAGTTCTTC.